These T cell receptor beta chains were read from a single sample in a study of blood T cell repertoires in COVID-19. Assay used: immunoSEQ multiplex PCR; TCRdb lists only in-frame clones, some missing. Of roughly 63,000 clones in the sample, roughly 80% are singletons; the top ten hold roughly 9.7%. Sequenced material: peripheral blood. These receptors were obtained from a human donor in a cohort sampled during active COVID-19. Each CDR3 is given with its conserved first and last residue. The order of the fields is CDR3 protein, clone size, V gene, D gene, CDR3 length, J gene. The D gene is left open where the match is weak. For some rows the clone size is stated as once, few or many, or as a class when expanded; others skip it.

CASSRGQGEGEQYF,NA,TRBV18,TRBD1,14,TRBJ2-7
CASSIRDRVYEQYF,NA,TRBV5-1,TRBD1,14,TRBJ2-7
CATEPGQGYEQYF,NA,TRBV19,TRBD1,13,TRBJ2-7
CASSVSPGVQGTEAFF,NA,TRBV9,NA,16,TRBJ1-1
CASSETVYNEQFF,medium-sized,TRBV19,NA,13,TRBJ2-1
CASSLETGALQYEQYF,medium-sized,TRBV5-1,TRBD1,16,TRBJ2-7
CASSRQGYNEQFF,NA,TRBV4-1,NA,13,TRBJ2-1
CASQRDRGPGANVLTF,few,TRBV28,TRBD1,16,TRBJ2-6
CASKAGSAQETQYF,NA,TRBV2,NA,14,TRBJ2-5
CATSTGGGDSPLHF,NA,TRBV15,TRBD1,14,TRBJ1-6
CAWSVGGPYEQYF,NA,TRBV30,TRBD1,13,TRBJ2-7
CASSRTGAGAPGEQYF,NA,TRBV13,NA,16,TRBJ2-7
CASSARQGNNSPLHF,NA,TRBV27,TRBD1,15,TRBJ1-6
CASSSPGKNIQYF,NA,TRBV28,NA,13,TRBJ2-4
CASSLGLADPANTGELFF,NA,TRBV5-1,TRBD2,18,TRBJ2-2
CASLGPAGGNTIYF,NA,TRBV19,NA,14,TRBJ1-3
CASSLRGSGEKLFF,NA,TRBV6-5,NA,14,TRBJ1-4
CASSLVGGDEQFF,NA,TRBV5-1,TRBD2,13,TRBJ2-1
CASSTPLDNEQFF,NA,TRBV11-3,NA,13,TRBJ2-1
CATSSGTGIDEQYF,NA,TRBV24-1,TRBD1,14,TRBJ2-7
CASSLHARGNTGELFF,once,TRBV7-3,NA,16,TRBJ2-2
CSAPRADEQFF,NA,TRBV20-1,NA,11,TRBJ2-1
CASSQDRGLNSPLHF,NA,TRBV4-2,NA,15,TRBJ1-6
CASSLGPGDTQYF,NA,TRBV11-2,NA,13,TRBJ2-3
CASQGYTEAFF,NA,TRBV19,NA,11,TRBJ1-1
CASTPGLRTDEKLFF,few,TRBV19,NA,15,TRBJ1-4
CASSLAPVGQGPSYGYTF,NA,TRBV7-6,TRBD1,18,TRBJ1-2
CASSGGLADYYEQYF,NA,TRBV7-6,TRBD2,15,TRBJ2-7
CASRNPGGRSSYEQYF,NA,TRBV11-2,TRBD2,16,TRBJ2-7
CSARTSEDEQYF,NA,TRBV29-1,TRBD2,12,TRBJ2-7
CASSHLTWNTEAFF,NA,TRBV14,NA,14,TRBJ1-1
CASSPTSGYYNEQFF,NA,TRBV18,TRBD2,15,TRBJ2-1
CAWSLLGSQNYGYTF,few,TRBV30,NA,15,TRBJ1-2
CASSLSPGGGAGELFF,NA,TRBV7-2,NA,16,TRBJ2-2
CASSSLDRGGNEQYF,NA,TRBV28,TRBD1,15,TRBJ2-7
CASTQSGMPTGELFF,NA,TRBV4-1,TRBD2,15,TRBJ2-2
CASSLRETAYGYTF,NA,TRBV7-8,NA,14,TRBJ1-2
CASSYTGTVLNYGYTF,NA,TRBV6-5,TRBD1,16,TRBJ1-2
CASSPPGLAGTDTQYF,NA,TRBV9,TRBD2,16,TRBJ2-3
CASSHHSGPNTGELFF,NA,TRBV4-1,NA,16,TRBJ2-2
CAISALAGSYNEQFF,NA,TRBV10-3,TRBD2,15,TRBJ2-1
CAWSYQGPGTQYF,NA,TRBV30,NA,13,TRBJ2-5
CASSLGTGARDTQYF,medium-sized,TRBV7-2,TRBD1,15,TRBJ2-3
CASSRGLAETYEQYF,NA,TRBV5-1,TRBD2,15,TRBJ2-7
CASGLGTPTVGVWGYTF,NA,TRBV12-5,NA,17,TRBJ1-2
CASSTERGAYNEQFF,NA,TRBV19,TRBD2,15,TRBJ2-1
CASSLADTIYF,NA,TRBV3-1/TRBV3-2,NA,11,TRBJ1-3
CASSLDRGVSGRASYNEQFF,NA,TRBV11-2,TRBD2,20,TRBJ2-1